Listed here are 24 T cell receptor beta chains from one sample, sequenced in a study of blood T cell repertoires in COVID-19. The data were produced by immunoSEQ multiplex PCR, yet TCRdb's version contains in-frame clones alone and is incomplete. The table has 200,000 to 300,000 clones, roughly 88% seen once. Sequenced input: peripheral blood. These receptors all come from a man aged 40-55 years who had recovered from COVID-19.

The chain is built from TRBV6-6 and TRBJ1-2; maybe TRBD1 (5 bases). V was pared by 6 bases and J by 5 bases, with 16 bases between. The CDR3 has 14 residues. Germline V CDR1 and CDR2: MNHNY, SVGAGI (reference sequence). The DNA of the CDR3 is TGTGCCAGCAGCGAGGGACCGGGACTATATGGCTACACCTTC. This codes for CASSEGPGLYGYTF.

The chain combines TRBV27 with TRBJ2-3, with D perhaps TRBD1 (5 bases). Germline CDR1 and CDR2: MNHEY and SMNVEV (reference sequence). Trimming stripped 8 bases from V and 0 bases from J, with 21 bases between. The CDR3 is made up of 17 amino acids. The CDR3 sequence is CASPFLRRGNSTDTQYF. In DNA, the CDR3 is TGTGCCAGCCCTTTTCTGAGAAGGGGTAACAGCACAGATACGCAGTATTTT.

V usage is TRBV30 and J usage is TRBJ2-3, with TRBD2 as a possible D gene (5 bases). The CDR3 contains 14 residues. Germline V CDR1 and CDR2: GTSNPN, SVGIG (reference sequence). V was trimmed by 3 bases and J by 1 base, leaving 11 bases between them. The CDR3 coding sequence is TGTGCCTGGAGCCGGGGTTATGGCACAGATACGCAGTATTTT. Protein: CAWSRGYGTDTQYF.

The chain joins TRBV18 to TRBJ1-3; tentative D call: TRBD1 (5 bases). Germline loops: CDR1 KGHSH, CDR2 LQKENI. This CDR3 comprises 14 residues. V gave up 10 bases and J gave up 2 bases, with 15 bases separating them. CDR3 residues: CATTASSTGNTIYF. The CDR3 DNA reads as TGTGCCACGACAGCGTCTTCGACTGGAAACACCATATATTTT.

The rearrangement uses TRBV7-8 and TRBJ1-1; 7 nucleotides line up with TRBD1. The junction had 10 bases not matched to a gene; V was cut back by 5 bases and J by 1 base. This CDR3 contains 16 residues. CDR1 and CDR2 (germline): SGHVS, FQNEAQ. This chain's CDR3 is CASSAGWRQGNTEAFF. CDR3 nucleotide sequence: TGTGCCAGCAGCGCCGGCTGGAGACAGGGGAACACTGAAGCTTTCTTT.

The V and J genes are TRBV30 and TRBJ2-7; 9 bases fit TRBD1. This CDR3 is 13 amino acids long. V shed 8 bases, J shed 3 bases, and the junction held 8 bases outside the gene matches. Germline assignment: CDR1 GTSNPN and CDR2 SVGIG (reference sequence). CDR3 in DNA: TGTGCCCGGCGGGACAGGGATGGCTACGAGCAGTACTTC. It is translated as CARRDRDGYEQYF.

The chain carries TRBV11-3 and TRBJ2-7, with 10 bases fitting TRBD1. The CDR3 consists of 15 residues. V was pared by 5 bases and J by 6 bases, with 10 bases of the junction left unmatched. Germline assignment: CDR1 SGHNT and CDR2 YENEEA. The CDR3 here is CASSRRDRGSFEQYF. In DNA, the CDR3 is TGTGCCAGCAGCCGCCGGGACAGGGGATCTTTCGAGCAGTACTTC.

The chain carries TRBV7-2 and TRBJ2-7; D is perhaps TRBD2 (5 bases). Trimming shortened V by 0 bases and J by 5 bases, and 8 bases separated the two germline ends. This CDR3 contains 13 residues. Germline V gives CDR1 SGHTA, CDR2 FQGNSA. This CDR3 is CASSLAGRDEQYF. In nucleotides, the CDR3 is TGTGCCAGCAGCTTAGCGGGGAGAGACGAGCAGTACTTC.

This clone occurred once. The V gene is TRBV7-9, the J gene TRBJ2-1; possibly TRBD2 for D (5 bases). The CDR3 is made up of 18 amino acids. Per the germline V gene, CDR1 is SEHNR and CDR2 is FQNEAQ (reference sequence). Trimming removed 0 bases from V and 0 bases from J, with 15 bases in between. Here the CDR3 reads CASSLARVGESSYNEQFF. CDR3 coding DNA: TGTGCCAGCAGCTTAGCGAGGGTTGGGGAGAGCTCCTACAATGAGCAGTTCTTC.

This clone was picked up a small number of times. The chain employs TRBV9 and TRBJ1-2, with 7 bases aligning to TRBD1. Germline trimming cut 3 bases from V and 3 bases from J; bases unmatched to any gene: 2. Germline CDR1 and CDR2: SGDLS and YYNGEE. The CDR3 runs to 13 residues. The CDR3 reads CASSEGADYGYTF. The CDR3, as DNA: TGTGCCAGCAGCGAGGGGGCTGACTATGGCTACACCTTC.

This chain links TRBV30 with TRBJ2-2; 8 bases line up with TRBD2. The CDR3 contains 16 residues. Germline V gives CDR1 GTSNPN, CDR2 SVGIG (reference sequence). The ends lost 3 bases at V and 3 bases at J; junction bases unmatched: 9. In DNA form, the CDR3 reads TGTGCCTGGAGCCGACTCTTACTAGCGGACACCGGGGAGCTGTTTTTT. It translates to CAWSRLLLADTGELFF.

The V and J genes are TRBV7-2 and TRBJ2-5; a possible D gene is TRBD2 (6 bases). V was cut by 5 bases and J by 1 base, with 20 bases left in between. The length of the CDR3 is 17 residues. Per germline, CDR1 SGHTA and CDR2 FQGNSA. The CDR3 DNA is TGTGCCAGCAGCCTAAACCGTCAGGCGGGATTCCAAGAGACCCAGTACTTC. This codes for CASSLNRQAGFQETQYF. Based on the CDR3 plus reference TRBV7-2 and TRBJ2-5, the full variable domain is GAGVSQSPSNKVTEKGKDVELRCDPISGHTALYWYRQSLGQGLEFLIYFQGNSAPDKSGLPSDRFSAERTGGSVSTLTIQRTQQEDSAVYLCASSLNRQAGFQETQYFGPGTRLLVL.

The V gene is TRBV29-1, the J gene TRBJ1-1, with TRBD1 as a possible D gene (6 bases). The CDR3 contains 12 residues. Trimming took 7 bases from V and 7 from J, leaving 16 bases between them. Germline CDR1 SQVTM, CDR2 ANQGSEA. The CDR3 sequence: CSAGQGRLEAFF. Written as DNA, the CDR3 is TGCAGCGCGGGGCAGGGGCGACTTGAAGCTTTCTTT.

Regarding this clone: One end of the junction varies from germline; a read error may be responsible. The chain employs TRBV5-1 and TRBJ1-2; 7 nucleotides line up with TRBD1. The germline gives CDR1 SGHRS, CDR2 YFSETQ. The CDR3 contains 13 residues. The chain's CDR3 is CASSFEYSGTASF. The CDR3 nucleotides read TGCGCCAGCAGCTTCGAATATTCCGGGACAGCTAGCTTC. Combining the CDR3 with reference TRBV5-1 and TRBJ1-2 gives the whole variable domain KAGVTQTPRYLIKTRGQQVTLSCSPISGHRSVSWYQQTPGQGLQFLFEYFSETQRNKGNFPGRFSGRQFSNSRSEMNVSTLELGDSALYLCASSFEYSGTASFGSGTRLTVV.

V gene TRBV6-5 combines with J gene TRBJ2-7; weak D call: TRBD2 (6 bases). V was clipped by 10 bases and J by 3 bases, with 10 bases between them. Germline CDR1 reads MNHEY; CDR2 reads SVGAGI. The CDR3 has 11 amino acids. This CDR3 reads CATSDNYEQYF. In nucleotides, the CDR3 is TGTGCCACTAGCGATAACTACGAGCAGTACTTC.

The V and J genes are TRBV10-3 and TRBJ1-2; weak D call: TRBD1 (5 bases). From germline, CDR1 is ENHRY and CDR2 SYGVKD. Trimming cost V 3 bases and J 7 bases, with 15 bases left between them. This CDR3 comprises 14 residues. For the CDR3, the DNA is TGTGCCATCAGTGACCCCCCCTCAGGGCGTGGCTACACCTTC. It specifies CAISDPPSGRGYTF.

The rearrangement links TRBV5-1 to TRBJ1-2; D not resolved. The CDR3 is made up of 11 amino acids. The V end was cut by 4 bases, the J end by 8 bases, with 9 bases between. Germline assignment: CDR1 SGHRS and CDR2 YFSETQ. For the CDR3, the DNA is TGCGCCAGCAGCGACTTCTGGGGCTACACCTTC. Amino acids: CASSDFWGYTF.

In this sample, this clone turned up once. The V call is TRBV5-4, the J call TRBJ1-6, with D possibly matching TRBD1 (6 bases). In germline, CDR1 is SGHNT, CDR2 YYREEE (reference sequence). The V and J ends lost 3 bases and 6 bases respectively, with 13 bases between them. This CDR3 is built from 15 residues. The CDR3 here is CASSSRTGINSPLHF. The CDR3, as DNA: TGTGCCAGCAGCTCAAGAACAGGGATTAATTCACCCCTCCACTTT. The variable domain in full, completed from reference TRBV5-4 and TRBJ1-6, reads ETGVTQSPTHLIKTRGQQVTLRCSSQSGHNTVSWYQQALGQGPQFIFQYYREEENGRGNFPPRFSGLQFPNYSSELNVNALELDDSALYLCASSSRTGINSPLHFGNGTRLTVT.

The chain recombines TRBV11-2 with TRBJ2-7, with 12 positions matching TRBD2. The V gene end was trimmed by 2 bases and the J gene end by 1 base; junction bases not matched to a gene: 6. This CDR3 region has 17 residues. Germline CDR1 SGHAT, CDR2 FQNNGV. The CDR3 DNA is TGTGCCAGCAGCTTAAATCAAGGACTAGCGGGGTCCTACGAGCAGTACTTC. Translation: CASSLNQGLAGSYEQYF.

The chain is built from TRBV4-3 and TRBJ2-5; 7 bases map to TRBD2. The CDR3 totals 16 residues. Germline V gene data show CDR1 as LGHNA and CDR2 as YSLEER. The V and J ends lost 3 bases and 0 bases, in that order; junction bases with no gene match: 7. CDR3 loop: CASSQDILAYQETQYF. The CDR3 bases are TGCGCCAGCAGCCAGGACATACTAGCGTACCAAGAGACCCAGTACTTC.

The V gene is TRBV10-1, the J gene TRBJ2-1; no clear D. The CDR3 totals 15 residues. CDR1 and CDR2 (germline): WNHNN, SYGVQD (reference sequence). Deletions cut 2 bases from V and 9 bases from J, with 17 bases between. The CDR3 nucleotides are TGCGCCAGCAGTGAGGGAGTAGCACGTCTTGGTGAGCAGTTCTTC. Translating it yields CASSEGVARLGEQFF.

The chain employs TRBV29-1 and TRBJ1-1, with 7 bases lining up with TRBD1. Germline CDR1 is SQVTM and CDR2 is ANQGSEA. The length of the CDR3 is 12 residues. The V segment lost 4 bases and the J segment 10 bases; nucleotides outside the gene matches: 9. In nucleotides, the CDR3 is TGCAGCGTTGGGGGACAGTGGAGGGGAGCTTTCTTT. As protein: CSVGGQWRGAFF. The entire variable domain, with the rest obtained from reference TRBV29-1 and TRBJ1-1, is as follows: SAVISQKPSRDICQRGTSLTIQCQVDSQVTMMFWYRQQPGQSLTLIATANQGSEATYESGFVIDKFPISRPNLTFSTLTVSNMSPEDSSIYLCSVGGQWRGAFFGQGTRLTVV.

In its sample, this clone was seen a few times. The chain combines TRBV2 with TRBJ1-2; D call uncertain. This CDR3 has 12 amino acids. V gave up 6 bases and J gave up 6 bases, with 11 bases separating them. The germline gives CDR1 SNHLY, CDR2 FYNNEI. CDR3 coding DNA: TGTGCCAGCAGACTCGCGGGCGATGGCTACACCTTC. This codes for CASRLAGDGYTF.

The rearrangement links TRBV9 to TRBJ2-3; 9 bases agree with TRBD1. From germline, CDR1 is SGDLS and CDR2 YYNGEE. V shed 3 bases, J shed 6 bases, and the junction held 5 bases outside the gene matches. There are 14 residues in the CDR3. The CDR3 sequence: CASSAHRGPDTQYF. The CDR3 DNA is TGTGCCAGCAGCGCGCACAGGGGGCCCGATACGCAGTATTTT.